The 3 T cell receptor beta chains reported below all come from one sample, sequenced in a study of cytomegalovirus exposure and HLA in healthy donors. PCR amplification relied on 60 Vbeta primers (plus 13 Jbeta primers). Profiled with immunoSEQ multiplex PCR; TCRdb holds only in-frame clones, not every one. The sample carries more than 150,000 clones, roughly four fifths recorded once. The sequenced sample consisted of PBMCs. These receptors originate from a man aged 35 to 55 in good health and CMV-seronegative.

V usage is TRBV9 and J usage is TRBJ1-2; TRBD1 matches 8 bases. From germline, CDR1 is SGDLS and CDR2 YYNGEE. Trimming took 5 bases from V and 6 from J; bases not matched to a gene: 6. The CDR3 has 13 amino acids. The CDR3 region has the DNA TGTGCCAGCAGGGACAGGGCGACGAATGGCTACACCTTC. This translates into CASRDRATNGYTF.

This chain uses TRBV27 with TRBJ1-5, with D maybe TRBD1 (6 bases). Deletions cut 3 bases from V and 7 bases from J, with 13 bases between. This CDR3 contains 14 residues. The V gene's germline CDR1 is MNHEY and CDR2 SMNVEV (reference sequence). The CDR3 is CASSFYGGQQPQHF. In DNA, the CDR3 is TGTGCCAGCAGTTTTTATGGGGGACAACAGCCCCAGCATTTT.

This CDR3 reads CASSLNRAGSIEQFF. The CDR3 DNA reads TGTGCCAGCAGTTTGAACAGGGCCGGTTCCATTGAGCAGTTCTTC. V is TRBV28 and J is TRBJ2-1; a possible D gene is TRBD1 (6 bases). This CDR3 spans 15 amino acids. V shed 3 bases and J shed 9 bases, with 18 bases lying between them. Germline CDR1 is MDHEN and CDR2 is SYDVKM.